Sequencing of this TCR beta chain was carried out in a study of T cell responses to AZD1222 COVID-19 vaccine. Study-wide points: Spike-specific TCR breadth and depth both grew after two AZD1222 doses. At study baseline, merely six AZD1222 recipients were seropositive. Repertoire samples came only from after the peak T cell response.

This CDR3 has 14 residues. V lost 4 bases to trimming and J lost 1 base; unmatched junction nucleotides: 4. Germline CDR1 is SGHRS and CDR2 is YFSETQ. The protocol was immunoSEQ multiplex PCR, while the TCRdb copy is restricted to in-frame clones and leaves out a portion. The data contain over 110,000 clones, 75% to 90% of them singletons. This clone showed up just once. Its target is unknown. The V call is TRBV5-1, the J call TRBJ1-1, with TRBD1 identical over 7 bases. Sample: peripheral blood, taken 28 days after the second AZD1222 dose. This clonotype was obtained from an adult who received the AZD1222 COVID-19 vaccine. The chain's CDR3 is CASSHGTANTEAFF. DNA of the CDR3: TGCGCCAGCAGCCATGGGACAGCGAACACTGAAGCTTTCTTT.